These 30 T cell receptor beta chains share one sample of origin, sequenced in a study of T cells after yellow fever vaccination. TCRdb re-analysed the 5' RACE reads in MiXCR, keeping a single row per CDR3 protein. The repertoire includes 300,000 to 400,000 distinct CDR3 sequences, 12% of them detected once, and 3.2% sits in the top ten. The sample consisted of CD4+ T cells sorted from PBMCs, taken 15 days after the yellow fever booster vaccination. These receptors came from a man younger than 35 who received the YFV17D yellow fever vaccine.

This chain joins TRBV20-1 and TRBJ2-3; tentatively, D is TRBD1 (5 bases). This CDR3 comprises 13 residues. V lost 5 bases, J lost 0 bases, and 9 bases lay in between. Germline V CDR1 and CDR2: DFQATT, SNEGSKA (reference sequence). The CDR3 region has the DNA TGCAGTGCTCCAGGGATCAGCACAGATACGCAGTATTTT. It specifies CSAPGISTDTQYF.

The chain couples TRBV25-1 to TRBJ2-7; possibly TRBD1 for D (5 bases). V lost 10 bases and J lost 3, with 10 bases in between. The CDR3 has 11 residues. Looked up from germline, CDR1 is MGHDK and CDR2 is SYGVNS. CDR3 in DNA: TGTGCCACTCAGGGATTCTACGAGCAGTACTTC. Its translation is CATQGFYEQYF.

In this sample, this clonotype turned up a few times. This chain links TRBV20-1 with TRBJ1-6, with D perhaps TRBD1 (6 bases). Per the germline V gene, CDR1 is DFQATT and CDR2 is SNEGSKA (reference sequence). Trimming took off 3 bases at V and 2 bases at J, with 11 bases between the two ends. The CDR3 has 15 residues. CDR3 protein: CSARAGAAYNSPLHF. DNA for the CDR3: TGCAGTGCTAGGGCGGGGGCCGCCTATAATTCACCCCTCCACTTT.

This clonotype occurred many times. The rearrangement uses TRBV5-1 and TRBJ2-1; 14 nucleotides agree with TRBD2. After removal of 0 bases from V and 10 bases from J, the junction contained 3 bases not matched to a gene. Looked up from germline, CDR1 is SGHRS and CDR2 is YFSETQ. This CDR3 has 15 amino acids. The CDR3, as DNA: TGCGCCAGCAGCTTGGAGGGACTAGCGGGAGACGAGCAGTTCTTC. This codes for CASSLEGLAGDEQFF.

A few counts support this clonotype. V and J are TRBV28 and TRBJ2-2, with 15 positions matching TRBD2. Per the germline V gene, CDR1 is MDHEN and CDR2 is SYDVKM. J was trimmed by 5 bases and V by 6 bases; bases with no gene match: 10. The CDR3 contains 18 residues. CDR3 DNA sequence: TGTGCCAGCAGCCAAGGACTAGCGGGGGGGCAGCGGACCGGGGAGCTGTTTTTT. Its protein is CASSQGLAGGQRTGELFF.

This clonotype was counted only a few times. DNA for the CDR3: TGTGCCAGTAGTCGCCGGGACAGGGGGGACACTGAAGCTTTCTTT. As protein: CASSRRDRGDTEAFF. This rearrangement joins TRBV19 to TRBJ1-1; the match to TRBD1 covers 11 bases. The CDR3 consists of 15 residues. Germline V gene lookup returns CDR1 LNHDA and CDR2 SQIVND (reference sequence). V was clipped by 5 bases and J by 3 bases; unmatched bases: 5. Drawing the rest from reference TRBV19 and TRBJ1-1, the complete variable domain is DGGITQSPKYLFRKEGQNVTLSCEQNLNHDAMYWYRQDPGQGLRLIYYSQIVNDFQKGDIAEGYSVSREKKESFPLTVTSAQKNPTAFYLCASSRRDRGDTEAFFGQGTRLTVV.

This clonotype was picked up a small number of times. The CDR3 loop is CASSFSGQTNTEAFF. CDR3 DNA sequence: TGTGCCAGCAGTTTCTCGGGACAGACGAACACTGAAGCTTTCTTT. V usage is TRBV11-2 and J usage is TRBJ1-1; the match to TRBD1 covers 7 bases. The CDR3 consists of 15 residues. The V segment lost 6 bases and the J segment 1 base; nucleotides outside the gene matches: 8. Germline V gene sequence: CDR1 SGHAT, CDR2 FQNNGV.

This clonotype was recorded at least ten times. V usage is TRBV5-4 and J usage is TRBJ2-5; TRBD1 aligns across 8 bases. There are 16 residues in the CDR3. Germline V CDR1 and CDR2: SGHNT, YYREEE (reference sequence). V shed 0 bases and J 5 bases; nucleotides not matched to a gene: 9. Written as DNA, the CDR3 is TGTGCCAGCAGCTTGGCCCAGGGGGCGTCAAGGGAGACCCAGTACTTC. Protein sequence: CASSLAQGASRETQYF.

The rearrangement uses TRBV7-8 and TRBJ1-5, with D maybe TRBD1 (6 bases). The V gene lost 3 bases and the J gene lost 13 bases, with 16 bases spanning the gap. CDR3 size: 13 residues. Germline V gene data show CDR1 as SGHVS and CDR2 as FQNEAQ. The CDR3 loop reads CASSFGGSLPQHF. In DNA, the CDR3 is TGTGCCAGCAGCTTTGGGGGCTCACTCCCACAGCATTTT.

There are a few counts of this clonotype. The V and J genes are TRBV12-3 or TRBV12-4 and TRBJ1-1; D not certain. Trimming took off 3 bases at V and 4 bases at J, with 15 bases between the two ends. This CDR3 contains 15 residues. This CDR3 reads CASSFRAGVSTEAFF. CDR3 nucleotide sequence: TGTGCCAGCAGTTTTCGGGCCGGGGTGTCCACTGAAGCTTTCTTT.

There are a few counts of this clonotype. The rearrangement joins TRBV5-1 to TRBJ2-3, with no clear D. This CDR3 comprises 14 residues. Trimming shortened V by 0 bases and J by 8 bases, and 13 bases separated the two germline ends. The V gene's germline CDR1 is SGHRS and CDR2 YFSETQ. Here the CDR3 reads CASSLELEPPTQYF. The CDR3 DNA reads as TGCGCCAGCAGCTTGGAGTTGGAGCCCCCTACGCAGTATTTT.

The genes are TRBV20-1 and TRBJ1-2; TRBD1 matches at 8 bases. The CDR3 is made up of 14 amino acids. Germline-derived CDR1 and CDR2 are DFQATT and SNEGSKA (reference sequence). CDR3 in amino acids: CDARGQGLWYGYTF. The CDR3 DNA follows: TGCGACGCCCGCGGACAGGGCTTATGGTATGGCTACACCTTC.

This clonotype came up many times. CDR3 loop: CASTIQGLSGEAFF. The CDR3 DNA reads TGTGCCAGCACCATACAGGGCTTAAGTGGTGAAGCTTTCTTT. The chain recombines TRBV7-9 with TRBJ1-1, with a possible D match to TRBD1 (6 bases). The germline CDR1 and CDR2 sequences are SEHNR and FQNEAQ (reference sequence). The CDR3 sequence is 14 residues long. Trimming pared 7 bases from V and 7 bases from J, leaving 19 bases between. The whole variable domain, remainder taken from reference TRBV7-9 and TRBJ1-1, is DTGVSQNPRHKITKRGQNVTFRCDPISEHNRLYWYRQTLGQGPEFLTYFQNEAQLEKSRLLSDRFSAERPKGSFSTLEIQRTEQGDSAMYLCASTIQGLSGEAFFGQGTRLTVV.

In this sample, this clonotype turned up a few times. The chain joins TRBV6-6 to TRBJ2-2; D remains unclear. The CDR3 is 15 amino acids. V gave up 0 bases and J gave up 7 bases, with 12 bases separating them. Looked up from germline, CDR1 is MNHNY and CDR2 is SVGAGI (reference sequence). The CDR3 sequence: CASSYSRLWLGELFF. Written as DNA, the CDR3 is TGTGCCAGCAGTTACTCGAGGCTCTGGCTCGGGGAGCTGTTTTTT.

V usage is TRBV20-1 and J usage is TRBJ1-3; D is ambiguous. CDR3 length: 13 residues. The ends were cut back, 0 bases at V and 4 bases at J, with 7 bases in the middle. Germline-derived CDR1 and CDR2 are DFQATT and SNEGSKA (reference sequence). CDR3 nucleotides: TGCAGTGCTAGAGATTTCGCGGGAAACACCATATATTTT. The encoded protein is CSARDFAGNTIYF.

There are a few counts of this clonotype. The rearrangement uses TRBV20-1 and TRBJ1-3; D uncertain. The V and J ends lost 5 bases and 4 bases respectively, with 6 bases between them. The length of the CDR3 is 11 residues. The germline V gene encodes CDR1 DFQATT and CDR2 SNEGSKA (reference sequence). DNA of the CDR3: TGCAGTGCTCAAGGGGGAAACACCATATATTTT. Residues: CSAQGGNTIYF.

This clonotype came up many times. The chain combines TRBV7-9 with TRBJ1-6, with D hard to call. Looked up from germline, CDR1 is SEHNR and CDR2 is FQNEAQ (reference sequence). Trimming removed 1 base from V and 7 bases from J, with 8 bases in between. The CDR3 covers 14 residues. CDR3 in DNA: TGTGCCAGCAGCTTAGAAACAGAGAATTCACCCCTCCACTTT. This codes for CASSLETENSPLHF.

The CDR3 DNA sequence: TGTGCCAGCAGTTGGGGCCCGTTCAAACTGGCCACTGAAGCTTTCTTT. It codes for CASSWGPFKLATEAFF. The chain combines TRBV6-2 or TRBV6-3 with TRBJ1-1, with D possibly being TRBD1 (5 bases). The CDR3 spans 16 residues. Per the germline V gene, CDR1 is MNHEY and CDR2 is SVGEGT. V was cut by 4 bases and J by 4 bases, with 19 bases left in between.

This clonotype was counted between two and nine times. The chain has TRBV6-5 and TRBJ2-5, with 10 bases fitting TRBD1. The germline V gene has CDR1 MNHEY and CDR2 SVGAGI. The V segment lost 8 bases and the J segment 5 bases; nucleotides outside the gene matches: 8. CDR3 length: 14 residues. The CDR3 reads CASAGTGAEETQYF. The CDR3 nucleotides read TGTGCCAGCGCCGGGACAGGGGCGGAGGAGACCCAGTACTTC.

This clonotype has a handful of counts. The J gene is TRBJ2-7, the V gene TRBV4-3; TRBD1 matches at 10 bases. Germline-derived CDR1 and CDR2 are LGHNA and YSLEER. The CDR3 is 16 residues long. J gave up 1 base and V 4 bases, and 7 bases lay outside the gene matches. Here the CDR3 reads CASSRSTGGLSYEQYF. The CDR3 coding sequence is TGCGCCAGCAGCCGATCGACAGGGGGCCTTTCCTACGAGCAGTACTTC.

The CDR3 protein is CASSAWGGSHIYF. The CDR3 DNA follows: TGTGCCAGCAGTGCATGGGGGGGGTCCCACATATATTTT. The gene calls are TRBV12-3 or TRBV12-4 and TRBJ1-3; D is perhaps TRBD1 (5 bases). V was pared by 5 bases and J by 12 bases, with 17 bases between. This CDR3 contains 13 residues.

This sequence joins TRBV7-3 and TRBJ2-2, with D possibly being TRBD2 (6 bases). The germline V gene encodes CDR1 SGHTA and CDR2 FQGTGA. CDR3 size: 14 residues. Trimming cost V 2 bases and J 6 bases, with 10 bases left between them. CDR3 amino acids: CASSLWGDSGELFF. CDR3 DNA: TGTGCCAGCAGCTTATGGGGGGATTCCGGGGAGCTGTTTTTT.

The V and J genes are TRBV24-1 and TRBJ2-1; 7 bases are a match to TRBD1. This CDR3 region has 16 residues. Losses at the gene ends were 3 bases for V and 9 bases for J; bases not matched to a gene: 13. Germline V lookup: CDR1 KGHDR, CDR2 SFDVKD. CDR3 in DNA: TGTGCCACCAGTGATCCGGGACAGAATTCACTTAGTGAGCAGTTCTTC. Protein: CATSDPGQNSLSEQFF.

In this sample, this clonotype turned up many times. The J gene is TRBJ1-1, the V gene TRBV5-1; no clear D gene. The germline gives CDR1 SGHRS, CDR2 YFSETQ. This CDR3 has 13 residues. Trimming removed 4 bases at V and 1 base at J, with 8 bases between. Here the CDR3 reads CASSAPWNTEAFF. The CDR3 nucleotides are TGCGCCAGCAGCGCCCCTTGGAACACTGAAGCTTTCTTT.

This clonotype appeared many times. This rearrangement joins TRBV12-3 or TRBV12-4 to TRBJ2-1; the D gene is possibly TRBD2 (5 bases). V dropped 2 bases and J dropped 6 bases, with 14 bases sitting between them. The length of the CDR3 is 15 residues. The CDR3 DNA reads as TGTGCCAGCAGTTTACGGCGGGCGGCCAGCAATGAGCAGTTCTTC. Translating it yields CASSLRRAASNEQFF.

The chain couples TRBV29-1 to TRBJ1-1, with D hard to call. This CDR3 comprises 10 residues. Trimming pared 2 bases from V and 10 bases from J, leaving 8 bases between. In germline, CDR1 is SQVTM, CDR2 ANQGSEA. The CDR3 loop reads CSVEQYGAFF. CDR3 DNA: TGCAGCGTTGAACAGTATGGAGCTTTCTTT.

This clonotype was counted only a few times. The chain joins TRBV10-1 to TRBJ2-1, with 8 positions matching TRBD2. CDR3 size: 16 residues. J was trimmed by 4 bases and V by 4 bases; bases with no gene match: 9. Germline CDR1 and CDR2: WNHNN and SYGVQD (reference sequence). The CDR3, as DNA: TGCGCCAGCAGTGCCAGCGGGGGACCAGGATACAATGAGCAGTTCTTC. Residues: CASSASGGPGYNEQFF.

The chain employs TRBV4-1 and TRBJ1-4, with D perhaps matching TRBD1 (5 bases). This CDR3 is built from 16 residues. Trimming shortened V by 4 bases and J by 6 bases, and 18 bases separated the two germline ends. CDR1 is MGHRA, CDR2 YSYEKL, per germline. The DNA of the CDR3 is TGCGCCAGCAGCCGGACGAATCAGGGCCGGTATGAAAAACTGTTTTTT. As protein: CASSRTNQGRYEKLFF.

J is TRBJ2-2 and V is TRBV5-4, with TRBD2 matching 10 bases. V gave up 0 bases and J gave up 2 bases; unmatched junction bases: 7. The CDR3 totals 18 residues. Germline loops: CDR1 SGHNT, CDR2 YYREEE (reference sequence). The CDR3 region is CASSLGPGTSANTGELFF. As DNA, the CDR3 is TGTGCCAGCAGCTTGGGACCCGGGACTAGCGCAAACACCGGGGAGCTGTTTTTT.

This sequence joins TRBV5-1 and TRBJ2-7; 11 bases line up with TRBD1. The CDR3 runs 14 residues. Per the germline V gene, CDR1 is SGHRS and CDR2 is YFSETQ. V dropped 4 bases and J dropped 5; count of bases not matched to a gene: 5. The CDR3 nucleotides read TGCGCCAGCAGCCCGGGACAGGGGGAACACGAGCAGTACTTC. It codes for CASSPGQGEHEQYF. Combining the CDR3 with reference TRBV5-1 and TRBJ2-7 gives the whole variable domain KAGVTQTPRYLIKTRGQQVTLSCSPISGHRSVSWYQQTPGQGLQFLFEYFSETQRNKGNFPGRFSGRQFSNSRSEMNVSTLELGDSALYLCASSPGQGEHEQYFGPGTRLTVT.